This passage covers 23 T cell receptor beta chains from one sample sequenced in a study of sequential checkpoint blockade in melanoma. The assay was immunoSEQ multiplex PCR, and TCRdb's table has in-frame clones only and misses some. Of about 20,000 clones in the sample, roughly four fifths were seen once. Treatment specified: randomized to nivolumab then ipilimumab (arm A) or the reverse (arm B). Sample: CD8+ T cells sorted from blood (inferred from file names), taken from a patient given nivolumab and ipilimumab in sequence. The receptors come from a human donor with melanoma.

The chain employs TRBV9 and TRBJ2-5, with TRBD1 matching over 8 bases. The germline CDR1 and CDR2 sequences are SGDLS and YYNGEE. V dropped 4 bases and J dropped 2; count of bases not matched to a gene: 10. This CDR3 is built from 16 residues. CDR3 residues: CASSSGQAGPQETQYF. The CDR3 nucleotides read TGTGCCAGCAGCTCGGGACAGGCCGGCCCACAAGAGACCCAGTACTTC.

The chain links TRBV4-2 to TRBJ2-7; D is undetermined. Trimming left V 5 bases short and J 6 bases short, with 17 bases between. The CDR3 extends over 14 amino acids. Germline V gene sequence: CDR1 LGHNA, CDR2 YNFKEQ. CDR3 nucleotides: TGTGCCAGCAGCTTGGTTTCCTCCCCAGGCGAGCAGTACTTC. Protein product: CASSLVSSPGEQYF.

The V and J genes are TRBV5-6 and TRBJ1-2, with 7 bases lining up with TRBD1. CDR3 size: 17 residues. V shed 0 bases, J shed 0 bases, and the junction held 8 bases outside the gene matches. Germline CDR1 and CDR2: SGHDT and YYEEEE. The CDR3 protein is CASSLDRQGQTNYGYTF. In DNA form, the CDR3 reads TGTGCCAGCAGCTTGGACCGACAGGGACAAACTAACTATGGCTACACCTTC.

The rearrangement links TRBV28 to TRBJ2-1, with 8 bases matching TRBD1. Germline trimming cut 1 base from V and 3 bases from J; bases unmatched to any gene: 2. CDR1 and CDR2 from the germline V gene are MDHEN and SYDVKM. The CDR3 is made up of 15 amino acids. The CDR3 DNA reads as TGTGCCAGCAGTTTATTCAGGGGGCGCTACAATGAGCAGTTCTTC. This gives the protein CASSLFRGRYNEQFF.

The chain carries TRBV7-3 and TRBJ2-2; 8 nucleotides line up with TRBD1. Germline trimming cut 2 bases from V and 6 bases from J; bases unmatched to any gene: 11. The CDR3 has 17 amino acids. Germline V gene sequence: CDR1 SGHTA, CDR2 FQGTGA. CDR3 sequence reads: CASSLSPRTGRSGELFF. The CDR3 nucleotides read TGTGCCAGCAGCTTATCCCCTCGGACAGGGAGGTCCGGGGAGCTGTTTTTT.

The chain has TRBV27 and TRBJ2-7, with 11 nucleotides matching TRBD1. Losses at the gene ends were 4 bases for V and 3 bases for J; bases not matched to a gene: 14. This CDR3 is 18 amino acids long. Germline assignment: CDR1 MNHEY and CDR2 SMNVEV (reference sequence). Written as DNA, the CDR3 is TGTGCCAGCAGTTCGCGACTCCAGCCCGGGACAGGGGGCTACGAGCAGTACTTC. As protein: CASSSRLQPGTGGYEQYF.

The rearrangement links TRBV9 to TRBJ2-5; D is possibly TRBD2 (6 bases). The CDR3 covers 15 residues. The V end lost 3 bases, the J end lost 2 bases, and 14 bases lay between the germline ends. Germline lookup yields CDR1 SGDLS and CDR2 YYNGEE. CDR3 nucleotide sequence: TGTGCCAGCAGCGAGACCCCAGGGACTCAAGAGACCCAGTACTTC. It yields the protein CASSETPGTQETQYF.

The chain links TRBV6-5 to TRBJ2-3; a weak D match, TRBD1 (5 bases). Trimming removed 1 base from V and 4 bases from J, with 12 bases in between. Germline-derived CDR1 and CDR2 are MNHEY and SVGAGI. This CDR3 comprises 15 residues. In DNA, the CDR3 is TGTGCCAGCAGTTACTTGCCAGGGAAAGCAGATACGCAGTATTTT. Translated, it gives CASSYLPGKADTQYF.

This sequence joins TRBV13 and TRBJ1-1, with D tentatively TRBD1 (5 bases). V lost 2 bases to trimming and J lost 1 base, with 5 bases between them. The CDR3 is 13 amino acids. Germline values: CDR1 PRHDT, CDR2 FYEKMQ (reference sequence). CDR3 nucleotides: TGTGCCAGCAGCTTAAGGGGGAACACTGAAGCTTTCTTT. As protein: CASSLRGNTEAFF.

The V gene is TRBV19, the J gene TRBJ1-4, with D unclear. This CDR3 comprises 17 residues. V gave up 3 bases and J gave up 2 bases, with 16 bases separating them. Germline CDR1 LNHDA, CDR2 SQIVND (reference sequence). CDR3 sequence (DNA): TGTGCCAGTAGTATCTATCAGGTGGCGGGGACTAATGAAAAACTGTTTTTT. It specifies CASSIYQVAGTNEKLFF.

The chain joins TRBV27 to TRBJ2-7, with 15 bases identical to TRBD2. CDR1 is MNHEY, CDR2 SMNVEV, per germline (reference sequence). Losses at the gene ends were 2 bases for V and 2 bases for J; bases not matched to a gene: 1. There are 16 residues in the CDR3. CDR3 in DNA: TGTGCCAGCAGTTTAAGGACTAGCGGGGGGGCCTACGAGCAGTACTTC. It codes for CASSLRTSGGAYEQYF.

This clone has a single count. The rearrangement uses TRBV27 and TRBJ1-5; no firm D call. The V gene lost 3 bases and the J gene lost 0 bases, with 6 bases spanning the gap. The length of the CDR3 is 14 residues. The germline V gene encodes CDR1 MNHEY and CDR2 SMNVEV (reference sequence). The CDR3 region is CASSLGSSNQPQHF. The CDR3 DNA reads as TGTGCCAGCAGTTTGGGGAGTAGCAATCAGCCCCAGCATTTT.

Only one count was recorded for this clone. This rearrangement joins TRBV7-3 to TRBJ2-3; 11 bases agree with TRBD2. With V trimmed by 6 bases and J by 4 bases, 6 bases remained unmatched. There are 15 residues in the CDR3. From germline, CDR1 is SGHTA and CDR2 FQGTGA. CDR3 sequence: CASSRSGGAADTQYF. The CDR3 nucleotides are TGTGCCAGCAGTCGTAGCGGGGGGGCCGCAGATACGCAGTATTTT.

This clone has a single count. J is TRBJ2-1 and V is TRBV29-1; 10 bases are shared with TRBD2. This CDR3 is built from 13 residues. Germline CDR1 and CDR2: SQVTM and ANQGSEA. V was clipped by 4 bases and J by 8 bases; unmatched bases: 5. In DNA, the CDR3 is TGCAGCGTTGTAAGCGGGGGGGCCGATGAGCAGTTCTTC. Translating it yields CSVVSGGADEQFF.

The table lists this clone with a few counts. The chain employs TRBV5-8 and TRBJ1-1, with 7 nucleotides matching TRBD1. V trimming: 4 bases; J trimming: 1 base; junction bases outside the gene matches: 4. Germline V gives CDR1 SGHTS, CDR2 YDEGEE. CDR3 length: 14 residues. CDR3 nucleotides: TGTGCCAGCAGCCCCAGACAGGGGAACACTGAAGCTTTCTTT. The encoded protein is CASSPRQGNTEAFF.

The rearrangement joins TRBV7-6 to TRBJ2-7; 7 bases are a match to TRBD1. The trim removed 0 bases at V and 4 bases at J, leaving 6 bases unmatched. In germline, CDR1 is SGHVS, CDR2 FNYEAQ. CDR3 length: 15 amino acids. The CDR3 DNA is TGTGCCAGCAGCTTAGCGGAGACAGGGATGTACGAGCAGTACTTC. Protein: CASSLAETGMYEQYF.

This chain uses TRBV7-9 with TRBJ1-5; possible D gene TRBD1, 6 bases. V lost 5 bases to trimming and J lost 4 bases, with 15 bases between them. The CDR3 sequence is 15 residues long. Germline values: CDR1 SEHNR, CDR2 FQNEAQ (reference sequence). CDR3 DNA sequence: TGTGCCAGCAGCCCAGGACAGCAACGAAATCAGCCCCAGCATTTT. This translates into CASSPGQQRNQPQHF.

The chain combines TRBV7-8 with TRBJ2-5, with 7 bases lining up with TRBD1. This CDR3 spans 17 amino acids. Germline CDR1 is SGHVS and CDR2 is FQNEAQ. The ends lost 5 bases at V and 1 base at J; junction bases unmatched: 13. The CDR3 region is CASSQYNRDRLQETQYF. The CDR3 DNA is TGTGCCAGCAGCCAGTATAACCGGGACAGACTCCAAGAGACCCAGTACTTC. Drawing the rest from reference TRBV7-8 and TRBJ2-5, the complete variable domain is GAGVSQSPRYKVAKRGQDVALRCDPISGHVSLFWYQQALGQGPEFLTYFQNEAQLDKSGLPSDRFFAERPEGSVSTLKIQRTQQEDSAVYLCASSQYNRDRLQETQYFGPGTRLLVL.

The rearrangement joins TRBV6-5 to TRBJ1-1; D is possibly TRBD1 (5 bases). V shed 2 bases and J shed 11 bases, with 15 bases lying between them. The CDR3 contains 13 residues. Per the germline V gene, CDR1 is MNHEY and CDR2 is SVGAGI. The chain's CDR3 is CASSYKAGSEAFF. The CDR3 DNA sequence: TGTGCCAGCAGTTACAAGGCAGGGTCGGAGGCTTTCTTT.

This rearrangement joins TRBV7-6 to TRBJ2-1, with unresolved D. Per the germline V gene, CDR1 is SGHVS and CDR2 is FNYEAQ. The V end was cut by 5 bases, the J end by 4 bases, with 24 bases between. This CDR3 is built from 18 residues. In DNA form, the CDR3 reads TGTGCCAGCAGCAGGTTAGAGTTCCCGGGTACAATATACAATGAGCAGTTCTTC. Translating it yields CASSRLEFPGTIYNEQFF. The whole variable domain, remainder taken from reference TRBV7-6 and TRBJ2-1, is GAGVSQSPRYKVTKRGQDVALRCDPISGHVSLYWYRQALGQGPEFLTYFNYEAQQDKSGLPNDRFSAERPEGSISTLTIQRTEQRDSAMYRCASSRLEFPGTIYNEQFFGPGTRLTVL.

The chain joins TRBV7-9 to TRBJ2-5, with D perhaps TRBD2 (5 bases). V was shortened by 5 bases and J by 5 bases, with 18 bases between the two germline ends. The CDR3 spans 15 residues. In germline, CDR1 is SEHNR, CDR2 FQNEAQ (reference sequence). CDR3 loop: CASSPPVTTEETQYF. The CDR3 bases are TGTGCCAGCAGCCCACCGGTGACTACCGAGGAGACCCAGTACTTC. The full variable domain, completed using reference TRBV7-9 and TRBJ2-5, is DTGVSQNPRHKITKRGQNVTFRCDPISEHNRLYWYRQTLGQGPEFLTYFQNEAQLEKSRLLSDRFSAERPKGSFSTLEIQRTEQGDSAMYLCASSPPVTTEETQYFGPGTRLLVL.

This chain uses TRBV19 with TRBJ2-5; 8 bases map to TRBD2. From germline, CDR1 is LNHDA and CDR2 SQIVND (reference sequence). Germline trimming cut 3 bases from V and 1 base from J; bases unmatched to any gene: 4. CDR3 size: 15 residues. The CDR3 loop is CASSILAGLQETQYF. The CDR3 nucleotides read TGTGCCAGTAGTATCCTAGCGGGCCTCCAAGAGACCCAGTACTTC.

The rearrangement links TRBV6-1 to TRBJ2-3; D is unresolved. Germline loops: CDR1 MNHNS, CDR2 SASEGT. The length of the CDR3 is 12 residues. Trimming left V 7 bases short and J 2 bases short, with 7 bases between. DNA for the CDR3: TGTGCCAGCACTCAGTACACAGATACGCAGTATTTT. Protein: CASTQYTDTQYF.